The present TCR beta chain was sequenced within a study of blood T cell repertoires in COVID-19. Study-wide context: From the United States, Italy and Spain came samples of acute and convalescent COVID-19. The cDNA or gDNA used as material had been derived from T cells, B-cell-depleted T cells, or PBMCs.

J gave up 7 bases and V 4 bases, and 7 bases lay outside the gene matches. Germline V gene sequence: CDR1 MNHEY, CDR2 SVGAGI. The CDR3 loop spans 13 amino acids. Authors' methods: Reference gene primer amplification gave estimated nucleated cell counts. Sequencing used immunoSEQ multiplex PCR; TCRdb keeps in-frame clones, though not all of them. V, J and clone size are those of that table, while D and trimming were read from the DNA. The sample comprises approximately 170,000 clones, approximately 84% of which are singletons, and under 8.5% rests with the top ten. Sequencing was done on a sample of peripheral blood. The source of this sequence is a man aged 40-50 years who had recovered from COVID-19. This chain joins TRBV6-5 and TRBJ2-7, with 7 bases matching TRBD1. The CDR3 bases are TGTGCCAGCAGTTCTACAGGGGTCTGGGAGCAGTACTTC. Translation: CASSSTGVWEQYF.